What follows describes a single TCR beta chain. Its antigen is undetermined. Every isolated RNA sample was fully reverse transcribed, so sequencing captured expressed TCRB transcripts. Generated by immunoSEQ multiplex PCR, the TCRdb table keeps only in-frame clones and is missing some. The sample consists of about 700,000 clones, 13% of them appearing once. This specimen comes from a study of beta chain features in type 1 diabetes. Study-wide results and limits: For Type 1 diabetes patients, all four CD4+ subsets carried TCRB CDR3s that were moderately but significantly shorter. Comparison showed that naive, central memory and Treg TCRB repertoires appeared more similar among patients than among healthy donors.

The sequence was obtained from a man in his late teens or twenties with type 1 diabetes. The specimen was naive CD4+ T cells from blood.

The DNA of the CDR3 is TGTGCCAGCAGCCAAGGGGGGTACCGGGACAGTGGGAATCAAGAGACCCAGTACTTC. Translating gives CASSQGGYRDSGNQETQYF. The rearrangement links TRBV14 to TRBJ2-5, with 7 positions matching TRBD1. Germline V gives CDR1 SGHDN, CDR2 FVKESK. The trim removed 1 base at V and 2 bases at J, leaving 16 bases unmatched. The CDR3 is made up of 19 amino acids.